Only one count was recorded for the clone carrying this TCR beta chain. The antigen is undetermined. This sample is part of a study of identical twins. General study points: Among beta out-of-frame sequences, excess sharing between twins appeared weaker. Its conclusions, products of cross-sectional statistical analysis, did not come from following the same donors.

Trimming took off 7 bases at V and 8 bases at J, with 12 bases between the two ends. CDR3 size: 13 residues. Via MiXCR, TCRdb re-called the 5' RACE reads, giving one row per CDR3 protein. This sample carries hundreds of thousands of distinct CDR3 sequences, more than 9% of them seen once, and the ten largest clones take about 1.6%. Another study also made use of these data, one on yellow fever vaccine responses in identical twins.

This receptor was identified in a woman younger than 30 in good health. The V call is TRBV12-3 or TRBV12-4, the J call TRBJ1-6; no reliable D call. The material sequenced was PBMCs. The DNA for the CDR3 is TGTGCCAGCACGACCTTACGGGATTCACCCCTCCACTTT. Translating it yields CASTTLRDSPLHF.